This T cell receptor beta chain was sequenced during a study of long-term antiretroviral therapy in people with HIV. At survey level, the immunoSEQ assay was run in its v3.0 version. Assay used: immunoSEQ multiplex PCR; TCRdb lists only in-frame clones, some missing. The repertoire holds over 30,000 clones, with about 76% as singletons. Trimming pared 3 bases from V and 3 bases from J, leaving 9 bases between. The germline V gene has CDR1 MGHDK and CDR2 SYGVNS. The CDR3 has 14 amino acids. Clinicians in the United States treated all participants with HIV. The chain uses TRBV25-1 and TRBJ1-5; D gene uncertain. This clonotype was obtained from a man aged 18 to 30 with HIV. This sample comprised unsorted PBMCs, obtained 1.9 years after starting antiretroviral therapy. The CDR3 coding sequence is TGTGCCAGCAGTGAGTGGCAGACCAATCAGCCCCAGCATTTT. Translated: CASSEWQTNQPQHF.